Below, 28 T cell receptor beta chains from the same sample are listed, as sequenced in a study of shared clonotypes between healthy human individuals. Sequenced by immunoSEQ multiplex PCR; TCRdb stores in-frame clones only, minus some. The repertoire includes some 2,000,000 clones, nearly 97% of them detected once, and over 0.1% sits in the top ten. Sample: naive CD4+ T cells sorted from blood. Noted subset: CD45RA+ positively selected. The source of these receptors is a man aged 18 to 35 in good health.

The rearrangement uses TRBV30 and TRBJ2-2; TRBD2 is a possible D gene (5 bases). V was cut by 5 bases and J by 6 bases, with 16 bases left in between. CDR1 and CDR2 from the germline V gene are GTSNPN and SVGIG (reference sequence). The length of the CDR3 is 14 residues. The CDR3 reads CAWGPGYQPGELFF. The CDR3 DNA reads as TGTGCCTGGGGGCCGGGATACCAACCCGGGGAGCTGTTTTTT.

This clone was counted once. The chain couples TRBV18 to TRBJ2-2; possible D gene TRBD1, 5 bases. Germline assignment: CDR1 KGHSH and CDR2 LQKENI. CDR3 length: 16 amino acids. The V and J ends lost 5 bases and 1 base respectively, with 14 bases between them. The CDR3 loop reads CASSSGQIGNTGELFF. In nucleotides, the CDR3 is TGTGCCAGCTCATCCGGACAAATAGGGAACACCGGGGAGCTGTTTTTT.

The J gene is TRBJ2-6, the V gene TRBV25-1, with TRBD1 identical over 9 bases. J lost 4 bases, V lost 5 bases, and 9 bases had no gene match. The CDR3 sequence is 17 residues long. Looked up from germline, CDR1 is MGHDK and CDR2 is SYGVNS. Here the CDR3 reads CASSPDRGGPGANVLTF. CDR3 sequence (DNA): TGTGCCAGCAGTCCGGACAGGGGAGGTCCCGGGGCCAACGTCCTGACTTTC. Looking up the rest from reference TRBV25-1 and TRBJ2-6 gives the full variable domain: EADIYQTPRYLVIGTGKKITLECSQTMGHDKMYWYQQDPGMELHLIHYSYGVNSTEKGDLSSESTVSRIRTEHFPLTLESARPSHTSQYLCASSPDRGGPGANVLTFGAGSRLTVL.

CDR3: CASSPLTSGSYNEQFF. DNA for the CDR3: TGTGCCAGCAGTCCACTTACTAGCGGGTCCTACAATGAGCAGTTCTTC. This chain links TRBV7-2 with TRBJ2-1, with 9 bases aligning to TRBD2. Trimming at V came to 6 bases and at J to 1 base, leaving 7 bases not matched to a gene. The germline CDR1 and CDR2 sequences are SGHTA and FQGNSA. This CDR3 contains 16 residues.

The V call is TRBV11-2, the J call TRBJ2-7; D tentatively reads TRBD1 or TRBD2 (5 bases each). Trimming removed 1 base from V and 2 bases from J, with 15 bases in between. Germline V gene sequence: CDR1 SGHAT, CDR2 FQNNGV. There are 16 residues in the CDR3. CDR3: CASSLAGGTVPYEQYF. The CDR3 region has the DNA TGTGCCAGCAGCTTAGCTGGGGGAACGGTACCCTACGAGCAGTACTTC.

The chain uses TRBV7-9 and TRBJ2-7; D possibly uses TRBD1 or TRBD2 (6 bases each). The CDR3 loop spans 17 amino acids. Trimming cost V 5 bases and J 0 bases, with 20 bases left between them. The germline V gene encodes CDR1 SEHNR and CDR2 FQNEAQ (reference sequence). The CDR3 nucleotides read TGTGCCAGCAGCGGGGCGCCCCGGGGGCGAAACTCCTACGAGCAGTACTTC. Translating it yields CASSGAPRGRNSYEQYF.

The rearrangement uses TRBV9 and TRBJ2-1; 7 bases are shared with TRBD1. The CDR3 extends over 16 amino acids. The J segment lost 7 bases and the V segment lost 1 base, leaving 11 bases of the junction unmatched. CDR1 is SGDLS, CDR2 YYNGEE, per germline. The CDR3 spells CASSVSRTGAANEQFF. The CDR3 nucleotides are TGTGCCAGCAGCGTATCCAGGACAGGCGCGGCAAATGAGCAGTTCTTC.

J is TRBJ2-1 and V is TRBV6-1, with D perhaps TRBD2 (6 bases). Per the germline V gene, CDR1 is MNHNS and CDR2 is SASEGT. The germline V and J ends were trimmed by 7 bases and 6 bases, with 19 bases remaining between them. The CDR3 extends over 15 amino acids. The CDR3 spells CASNLEGTGVNEQFF. The DNA for the CDR3 is TGTGCCAGCAATTTAGAGGGGACGGGGGTCAATGAGCAGTTCTTC.

The rearrangement joins TRBV7-2 to TRBJ1-2, with a tentative D call TRBD1 (5 bases). CDR1 is SGHTA and CDR2 is FQGNSA in the germline V gene. The ends were cut back, 5 bases at V and 4 bases at J, with 14 bases in the middle. This CDR3 has 14 residues. The CDR3 DNA reads as TGTGCCAGCAGCACCCCGACAGAAATCTATGGCTACACCTTC. The encoded protein is CASSTPTEIYGYTF.

The J gene is TRBJ2-1, the V gene TRBV6-5; the match to TRBD2 covers 10 bases. Germline trimming cut 2 bases from V and 6 bases from J; bases unmatched to any gene: 7. The germline V gene has CDR1 MNHEY and CDR2 SVGAGI. This CDR3 contains 16 residues. The CDR3 spells CASSYRSAGGRNEQFF. The DNA for the CDR3 is TGTGCCAGCAGTTACCGATCAGCGGGGGGGCGCAATGAGCAGTTCTTC.

This rearrangement joins TRBV6-4 to TRBJ2-7; TRBD2 agrees at 10 bases. V trimming: 6 bases; J trimming: 5 bases; junction bases outside the gene matches: 7. CDR1 and CDR2 (germline): MRHNA, SNTAGT. The CDR3 has 14 residues. The CDR3 loop reads CASRGASGRNEQYF. CDR3 nucleotides: TGTGCCAGCAGGGGGGCTAGCGGGAGAAACGAGCAGTACTTC.

Concerning this clone itself: The same CDR3 arises from other DNA sequences in this sample as well. V and J are TRBV18 and TRBJ1-1, with D unclear. The V gene lost 4 bases and the J gene lost 1 base, with 7 bases spanning the gap. Per germline, CDR1 KGHSH and CDR2 LQKENI. The CDR3 extends over 13 amino acids. The DNA for the CDR3 is TGTGCCAGCTCACGGGCTTCGAACACTGAAGCTTTCTTT. Protein product: CASSRASNTEAFF.

The CDR3 nucleotides read TGTGCCAGCAGCTTTCAGGGGGCGGGCGCCGGGGAGCTGTTTTTT. This encodes CASSFQGAGAGELFF. The V gene is TRBV5-4, the J gene TRBJ2-2, with 8 bases that match TRBD1. J was trimmed by 6 bases and V by 2 bases; bases with no gene match: 6. The CDR3 is 15 amino acids. In germline, CDR1 is SGHNT, CDR2 YYREEE (reference sequence).

The rearrangement joins TRBV10-3 to TRBJ2-1; D unresolved. Between the trimmed V and J ends, which lost 0 bases and 10 bases, there was a span of 13 bases. Germline-derived CDR1 and CDR2 are ENHRY and SYGVKD. This CDR3 comprises 14 residues. CDR3 in DNA: TGTGCCATCAGTGAGTCAGTCCCCCTGGGGGAGCAGTTCTTC. Translated, it gives CAISESVPLGEQFF.

This clone was recorded only once. Different DNA sequences within this sample yield the same CDR3. CDR3 sequence reads: CASSLDGGSSYEQYF. CDR3 in DNA: TGCGCCAGCAGCTTGGACGGGGGTAGCTCCTACGAGCAGTACTTC. V is TRBV5-1 and J is TRBJ2-7, with D possibly being TRBD2 (6 bases). Deletions cut 0 bases from V and 0 bases from J, with 10 bases between. The CDR3 loop spans 15 amino acids. Germline-derived CDR1 and CDR2 are SGHRS and YFSETQ.

The J gene is TRBJ1-5, the V gene TRBV6-5; 7 bases align to TRBD1. This CDR3 region has 15 residues. Germline V gene lookup returns CDR1 MNHEY and CDR2 SVGAGI. With 2 bases clipped from V and 2 bases from J, the junction kept 3 bases outside the gene matches. The CDR3 DNA reads as TGTGCCAGCAGTTACAGACAGGGAGGCAATCAGCCCCAGCATTTT. This codes for CASSYRQGGNQPQHF.

The genes are TRBV19 and TRBJ1-1; unclear D gene. The CDR3 length is 14 residues. V was clipped by 4 bases and J by 1 base, with 10 bases between them. Germline lookup yields CDR1 LNHDA and CDR2 SQIVND (reference sequence). This chain's CDR3 is CASSNLPGNTEAFF. The CDR3 DNA follows: TGTGCCAGTAGTAATCTCCCGGGGAACACTGAAGCTTTCTTT. The full variable domain, with the rest looked up from reference TRBV19 and TRBJ1-1, is DGGITQSPKYLFRKEGQNVTLSCEQNLNHDAMYWYRQDPGQGLRLIYYSQIVNDFQKGDIAEGYSVSREKKESFPLTVTSAQKNPTAFYLCASSNLPGNTEAFFGQGTRLTVV.

V and J are TRBV5-1 and TRBJ2-5; TRBD1 agrees at 8 bases. Germline V gene lookup returns CDR1 SGHRS and CDR2 YFSETQ. With V trimmed by 4 bases and J by 4 bases, 9 bases remained unmatched. The CDR3 is 15 residues long. Written as DNA, the CDR3 is TGCGCCAGCAGCATGGGACAGGCCAGGGGAGAGACCCAGTACTTC. As protein: CASSMGQARGETQYF.

This sequence joins TRBV10-3 and TRBJ1-1; D ambiguous. The CDR3 has 13 residues. Trimming shortened V by 8 bases and J by 4 bases, and 14 bases separated the two germline ends. The germline V gene has CDR1 ENHRY and CDR2 SYGVKD. The DNA for the CDR3 is TGTGCCATCTTGAGGTCTGAAAGCACTGAAGCTTTCTTT. Residues: CAILRSESTEAFF.

V and J are TRBV6-5 and TRBJ2-3, with 10 bases lining up with TRBD2. The V and J ends lost 5 bases and 4 bases, in that order; junction bases with no gene match: 6. The CDR3 length is 15 residues. CDR1 is MNHEY, CDR2 SVGAGI, per germline. CDR3 nucleotides: TGTGCCAGCAGTCAGGAAGCGGGGGGGCCAGATACGCAGTATTTT. It is translated as CASSQEAGGPDTQYF.

This chain links TRBV13 with TRBJ2-1; either TRBD1 or TRBD2 may supply D (7 bases each). Germline CDR1 PRHDT, CDR2 FYEKMQ (reference sequence). The CDR3 runs 14 residues. V gave up 7 bases and J gave up 7 bases, with 17 bases separating them. In DNA form, the CDR3 reads TGTGCCAGCACCCAGGGGGGGAGGGAGAATGAGCAGTTCTTC. Its protein is CASTQGGRENEQFF.

The count of this clone is one. Other DNA sequences in this sample translate to the same CDR3. The chain combines TRBV4-1 with TRBJ2-7; D is ambiguous. CDR3 length: 15 amino acids. V was cut by 0 bases and J by 2 bases, with 11 bases left in between. Looked up from germline, CDR1 is MGHRA and CDR2 is YSYEKL. CDR3 protein: CASSQDPGGTYEQYF. The DNA for the CDR3 is TGCGCCAGCAGCCAAGACCCCGGCGGTACCTACGAGCAGTACTTC.

This clone was detected only a few times. This sample also contains other DNA sequences that code for the same CDR3. The chain carries TRBV18 and TRBJ1-4; the D gene is possibly TRBD1 (6 bases). The CDR3 is 13 residues long. CDR1 and CDR2 from the germline V gene are KGHSH and LQKENI. The germline V and J ends were trimmed by 2 bases and 5 bases, with 6 bases remaining between them. CDR3: CASSPGQNEKLFF. CDR3 nucleotide sequence: TGTGCCAGCTCACCAGGACAGAATGAAAAACTGTTTTTT.

V is TRBV10-1 and J is TRBJ1-6; 9 nucleotides line up with TRBD1. Germline values: CDR1 WNHNN, CDR2 SYGVQD (reference sequence). There are 16 residues in the CDR3. V dropped 0 bases and J dropped 7; count of bases not matched to a gene: 4. CDR3 loop: CASSESGTGRNSPLHF. As DNA, the CDR3 is TGCGCCAGCAGTGAGTCAGGGACAGGGCGCAATTCACCCCTCCACTTT.

Details on this clone: Other nucleotide sequences in the sample specify the same CDR3. This chain uses TRBV9 with TRBJ2-2; D unresolved. This CDR3 contains 13 residues. Germline loops: CDR1 SGDLS, CDR2 YYNGEE. The V end was cut by 0 bases, the J end by 1 base, with 1 base between. The CDR3 nucleotides are TGTGCCAGCAGCGTAGGGAACACCGGGGAGCTGTTTTTT. Its protein product is CASSVGNTGELFF. Based on the CDR3 plus reference TRBV9 and TRBJ2-2, the full variable domain is DSGVTQTPKHLITATGQRVTLRCSPRSGDLSVYWYQQSLDQGLQFLIQYYNGEERAKGNILERFSAQQFPDLHSELNLSSLELGDSALYFCASSVGNTGELFFGEGSRLTVL.

The chain uses TRBV12-5 and TRBJ2-6; D gene uncertain. Trimming stripped 0 bases from V and 0 bases from J, with 6 bases between. The germline V gene encodes CDR1 LGHNT and CDR2 FRNRAP. This CDR3 comprises 16 residues. CDR3 amino acids: CASGLVLGSGANVLTF. The CDR3, as DNA: TGTGCTAGTGGTTTGGTACTTGGCTCTGGGGCCAACGTCCTGACTTTC.

The chain combines TRBV11-2 with TRBJ1-4; D ambiguous. V was pared by 1 base and J by 1 base, with 7 bases between. The CDR3 length is 15 residues. Germline-derived CDR1 and CDR2 are SGHAT and FQNNGV. CDR3 residues: CASSLGWETNEKLFF. The CDR3 DNA reads TGTGCCAGCAGCTTAGGATGGGAAACTAATGAAAAACTGTTTTTT.

This clone was seen once. V usage is TRBV2 and J usage is TRBJ2-7, with TRBD1 as a possible D gene (5 bases). This CDR3 contains 14 residues. CDR1 and CDR2 from the germline V gene are SNHLY and FYNNEI. V was trimmed by 1 base and J by 4 bases, leaving 11 bases between them. The CDR3 here is CASSEEKGPYEQYF. CDR3 DNA: TGTGCCAGCAGTGAAGAGAAGGGGCCATACGAGCAGTACTTC.